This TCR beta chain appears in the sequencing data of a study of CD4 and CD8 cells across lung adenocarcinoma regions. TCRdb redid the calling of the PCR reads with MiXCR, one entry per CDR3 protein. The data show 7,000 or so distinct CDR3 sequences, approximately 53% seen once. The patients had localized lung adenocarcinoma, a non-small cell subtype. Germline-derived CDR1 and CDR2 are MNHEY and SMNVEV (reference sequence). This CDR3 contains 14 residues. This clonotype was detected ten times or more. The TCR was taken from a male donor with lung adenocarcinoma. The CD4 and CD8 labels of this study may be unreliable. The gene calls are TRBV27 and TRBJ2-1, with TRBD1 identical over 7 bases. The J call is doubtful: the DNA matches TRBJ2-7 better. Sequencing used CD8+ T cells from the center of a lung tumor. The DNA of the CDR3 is TGTGCCAGCAGGTCCGGGGACAGCCTGGGCGAGCAGTACTTC. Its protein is CASRSGDSLGEQYF.